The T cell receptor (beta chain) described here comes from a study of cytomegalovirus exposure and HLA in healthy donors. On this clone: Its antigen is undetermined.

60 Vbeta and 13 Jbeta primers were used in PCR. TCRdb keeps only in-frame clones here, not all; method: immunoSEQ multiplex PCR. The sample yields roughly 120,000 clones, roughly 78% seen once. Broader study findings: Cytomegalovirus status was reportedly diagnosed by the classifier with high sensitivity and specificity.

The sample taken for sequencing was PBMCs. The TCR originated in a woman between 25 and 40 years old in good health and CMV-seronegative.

The CDR3 DNA follows: TGCGCCAGCAGCTTGGTTGCTAGCAACAATGAGCAGTTCTTC. It encodes CASSLVASNNEQFF. The V gene is TRBV5-1, the J gene TRBJ2-1; D possibly corresponds to TRBD2 (5 bases). Germline CDR1 SGHRS, CDR2 YFSETQ. V was shortened by 0 bases and J by 5 bases, with 9 bases between the two germline ends. This CDR3 contains 14 residues.